A single sample gave rise to the 3 T cell receptor beta chains below, sequenced in a study of blood T cell repertoires in COVID-19. Assay used: immunoSEQ multiplex PCR; TCRdb lists only in-frame clones, some missing. Altogether roughly 150,000 clones are present, more than 75% being singletons, with the ten largest covering 6%. Sequencing was done on a sample of PBMCs or T cells enriched from blood (not recorded which). All receptors come from a man aged 40-49 years who had recovered from COVID-19.

The V gene is TRBV13, the J gene TRBJ2-7, with TRBD2 identical over 12 bases. The germline CDR1 and CDR2 sequences are PRHDT and FYEKMQ (reference sequence). This CDR3 region has 16 residues. With 5 bases clipped from V and 2 bases from J, the junction kept 7 bases outside the gene matches. CDR3 amino acids: CASSRSSGGAPYEQYF. CDR3 sequence (DNA): TGTGCCAGCAGCCGCTCTAGCGGGGGGGCCCCCTACGAGCAGTACTTC.

This clone was detected only a few times. This rearrangement joins TRBV4-1 to TRBJ1-1; a possible D gene is TRBD1 (6 bases). V lost 0 bases to trimming and J lost 2 bases, with 16 bases between them. This CDR3 has 17 residues. Looked up from germline, CDR1 is MGHRA and CDR2 is YSYEKL. CDR3 sequence reads: CASSQDTVPGANTEAFF. CDR3 sequence (DNA): TGCGCCAGCAGCCAAGATACCGTCCCAGGGGCTAACACTGAAGCTTTCTTT.

V is TRBV7-8 and J is TRBJ2-3; 10 positions match TRBD2. The CDR3 runs 16 residues. The V gene end was trimmed by 3 bases and the J gene end by 4 bases; junction bases not matched to a gene: 7. The V gene's germline CDR1 is SGHVS and CDR2 FQNEAQ. Written as DNA, the CDR3 is TGTGCCAGCAGCTTTTTACTAGCGGGGTATGCAGATACGCAGTATTTT. It yields the protein CASSFLLAGYADTQYF. Based on the CDR3 plus reference TRBV7-8 and TRBJ2-3, the full variable domain is GAGVSQSPRYKVAKRGQDVALRCDPISGHVSLFWYQQALGQGPEFLTYFQNEAQLDKSGLPSDRFFAERPEGSVSTLKIQRTQQEDSAVYLCASSFLLAGYADTQYFGPGTRLTVL.